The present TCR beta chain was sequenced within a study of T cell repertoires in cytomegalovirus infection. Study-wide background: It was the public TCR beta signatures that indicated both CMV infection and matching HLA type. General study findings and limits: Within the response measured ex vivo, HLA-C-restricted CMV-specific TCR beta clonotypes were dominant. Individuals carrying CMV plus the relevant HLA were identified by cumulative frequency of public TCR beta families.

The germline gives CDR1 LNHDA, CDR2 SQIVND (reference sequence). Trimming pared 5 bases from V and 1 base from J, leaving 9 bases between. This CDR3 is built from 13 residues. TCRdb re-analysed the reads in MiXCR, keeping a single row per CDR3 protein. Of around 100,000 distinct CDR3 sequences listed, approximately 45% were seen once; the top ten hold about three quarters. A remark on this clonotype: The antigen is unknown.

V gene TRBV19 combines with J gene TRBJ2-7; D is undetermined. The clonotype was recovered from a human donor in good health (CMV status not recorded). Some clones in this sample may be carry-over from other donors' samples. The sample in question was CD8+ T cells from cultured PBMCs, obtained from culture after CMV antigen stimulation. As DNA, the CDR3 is TGTGCCAGTAGTCTCCGGGCATCCTACGAGCAGTACTTC. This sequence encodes CASSLRASYEQYF.